These 28 T cell receptor beta chains came from one sample sequenced in a study of early T cells in non-severe SARS-CoV-2 infection. TCRdb called the 5' RACE reads again in MiXCR, with one record for every CDR3 protein. Found here are roughly 120,000 distinct CDR3 sequences, 14% to 15% of them singletons; the top ten hold roughly 22%. Material: whole blood. These receptors all come from an adult who was a healthcare worker with PCR-confirmed SARS-CoV-2 infection or an uninfected control (not recorded which).

This clonotype was seen a few times. V and J are TRBV24-1 and TRBJ2-3; D gene unclear. The CDR3 length is 13 residues. Germline V gene data show CDR1 as KGHDR and CDR2 as SFDVKD. The V gene lost 3 bases and the J gene lost 1 base, with 4 bases spanning the gap. CDR3 sequence (DNA): TGTGCCACCAGTGATGGGGGCACAGATACGCAGTATTTT. Protein sequence: CATSDGGTDTQYF.

The gene calls are TRBV5-1 and TRBJ2-7, with 10 bases aligning to TRBD2. CDR1 is SGHRS and CDR2 is YFSETQ in the germline V gene. CDR3 size: 15 residues. V lost 7 bases, J lost 1 base, and 8 bases stayed unmatched. CDR3: CASALTSGRSYEQYF. DNA for the CDR3: TGCGCCAGCGCCCTGACTAGCGGGCGGTCCTACGAGCAGTACTTC.

The genes are TRBV15 and TRBJ2-1, with D hard to call. The V end was cut by 1 base, the J end by 7 bases, with 5 bases between. This CDR3 contains 12 residues. Looked up from germline, CDR1 is LNHNV and CDR2 is YYDKDF (reference sequence). The CDR3 sequence is CATSRGSNEQFF. The DNA of the CDR3 is TGTGCCACCAGCAGAGGCTCGAATGAGCAGTTCTTC.

V is TRBV5-1 and J is TRBJ1-2; perhaps TRBD1 as D (6 bases). CDR1 is SGHRS and CDR2 is YFSETQ in the germline V gene. This CDR3 comprises 16 residues. With 3 bases removed from V and 8 bases from J, the gap between germline ends came to 23 bases. DNA for the CDR3: TGCGCCAGCAGCTCTGACGGACAGATAATTTCCGGGGGCTACACCTTC. Amino acids: CASSSDGQIISGGYTF.

J is TRBJ2-1 and V is TRBV11-2; TRBD2 is a possible D gene (6 bases). Trimming took off 0 bases at V and 0 bases at J, with 12 bases between the two ends. The CDR3 has 17 residues. Germline CDR1 is SGHAT and CDR2 is FQNNGV. The CDR3 here is CASSLDWEVSSYNEQFF. CDR3 coding DNA: TGTGCCAGCAGCTTAGATTGGGAGGTGAGCTCCTACAATGAGCAGTTCTTC.

The chain couples TRBV3-1 to TRBJ2-4; D is unresolved. The CDR3 is made up of 15 amino acids. Germline V lookup: CDR1 LGHDT, CDR2 YNNKEL (reference sequence). V lost 4 bases, J lost 0 bases, and 10 bases lay in between. CDR3: CASSPQDIAKNIQYF. For the CDR3, the DNA is TGTGCCAGCAGCCCTCAGGATATAGCCAAAAACATTCAGTACTTC.

This clonotype occurred many times. The chain couples TRBV19 to TRBJ1-6; D is unclear. The length of the CDR3 is 14 residues. Deletions cut 7 bases from V and 5 bases from J, with 12 bases between. In germline, CDR1 is LNHDA, CDR2 SQIVND (reference sequence). CDR3 DNA sequence: TGTGCCAGTAAACTCCGGGAAAATAATTCACCCCTCCACTTT. Residues: CASKLRENNSPLHF. Full variable domain (outside the CDR3, taken from reference TRBV19 and TRBJ1-6): DGGITQSPKYLFRKEGQNVTLSCEQNLNHDAMYWYRQDPGQGLRLIYYSQIVNDFQKGDIAEGYSVSREKKESFPLTVTSAQKNPTAFYLCASKLRENNSPLHFGNGTRLTVT.

The CDR3 loop is CASSILLTGGPGELFF. The CDR3 region has the DNA TGTGCCAGCAGCATCCTGCTGACAGGGGGGCCCGGGGAGCTGTTTTTT. The chain joins TRBV7-9 to TRBJ2-2, with 9 bases lining up with TRBD1. The CDR3 sequence is 16 residues long. Trimming at V came to 5 bases and at J to 6 bases, leaving 10 bases not matched to a gene. The V gene's germline CDR1 is SEHNR and CDR2 FQNEAQ (reference sequence).

This clonotype was counted at least ten times. The chain employs TRBV30 and TRBJ1-5; D is ambiguous. This CDR3 contains 12 residues. V lost 1 base and J lost 3, with 4 bases in between. Germline CDR1 is GTSNPN and CDR2 is SVGIG (reference sequence). Written as DNA, the CDR3 is TGTGCCTGGAGTGGGTACAATCAGCCCCAGCATTTT. Translating it yields CAWSGYNQPQHF.

This clonotype was detected only a few times. The CDR3 nucleotides read TGTGCCAGCAGCTCTAGCCGCTTCTACAATGAGCAGTTCTTC. Its protein product is CASSSSRFYNEQFF. The chain links TRBV7-2 to TRBJ2-1; tentative D call: TRBD2 (5 bases). CDR1 and CDR2 (germline): SGHTA, FQGNSA. The CDR3 is made up of 14 amino acids. Trimming cost V 4 bases and J 3 bases, with 10 bases left between them.

V and J are TRBV5-1 and TRBJ2-1, with D possibly being TRBD2 (7 bases). CDR1 and CDR2 (germline): SGHRS, YFSETQ. The length of the CDR3 is 16 residues. V shed 3 bases and J shed 4 bases, with 17 bases lying between them. CDR3 nucleotide sequence: TGCGCCAGCAGCTCCGCTCGGGGGGCCGATTACAATGAGCAGTTCTTC. Translated, it gives CASSSARGADYNEQFF.

This clonotype has just a few counts. The V and J genes are TRBV19 and TRBJ1-4; D call uncertain. Germline V lookup: CDR1 LNHDA, CDR2 SQIVND (reference sequence). This CDR3 has 11 amino acids. Trimming left V 3 bases short and J 8 bases short, with 4 bases between. The CDR3 nucleotides read TGTGCCAGTAGTATTCAAGAAAAACTGTTTTTT. Encoded protein: CASSIQEKLFF.

This clonotype was counted only a few times. J is TRBJ2-3 and V is TRBV3-1; possibly TRBD2 for D (7 bases). The CDR3 contains 15 residues. CDR1 is LGHDT and CDR2 is YNNKEL in the germline V gene (reference sequence). With 7 bases removed from V and 1 base from J, the gap between germline ends came to 15 bases. Here the CDR3 DNA reads TGTGCCAGCACCCCTAGGGGGGGAGGCACAGATACGCAGTATTTT. This codes for CASTPRGGGTDTQYF.

The chain has TRBV2 and TRBJ1-2; D remains ambiguous. Trimming cost V 5 bases and J 7 bases, with 11 bases left between them. The CDR3 length is 12 residues. The germline V gene has CDR1 SNHLY and CDR2 FYNNEI. The CDR3 loop is CASSTSTRGYTF. The DNA of the CDR3 is TGTGCCAGCAGTACCTCCACCCGTGGCTACACCTTC.

The chain links TRBV6-6 to TRBJ2-3; the match to TRBD2 covers 14 bases. CDR1 MNHNY and CDR2 SVGAGI come from the germline V gene (reference sequence). The V gene end was trimmed by 7 bases and the J gene end by 0 bases; junction bases not matched to a gene: 6. The CDR3 extends over 17 amino acids. The CDR3 DNA sequence: TGTGCCAGCACCCCGACTAGCGGGGGGGCTAGCACAGATACGCAGTATTTT. This encodes CASTPTSGGASTDTQYF.

The chain combines TRBV5-4 with TRBJ1-1; D is perhaps TRBD1 (5 bases). The CDR3 totals 14 residues. V lost 5 bases, J lost 4 bases, and 15 bases lay in between. Germline lookup yields CDR1 SGHNT and CDR2 YYREEE (reference sequence). CDR3 DNA: TGTGCCAGCAGTTCCGATCAGGGACTCACTGAAGCTTTCTTT. Residues: CASSSDQGLTEAFF.

The chain joins TRBV29-1 to TRBJ1-2; TRBD1 matches 7 bases. The germline CDR1 and CDR2 sequences are SQVTM and ANQGSEA. Trimming removed 4 bases from V and 6 bases from J; junction bases left unmatched: 5. The CDR3 has 12 amino acids. In nucleotides, the CDR3 is TGCAGCGTTGGGGACAGACAAGATGGCTACACCTTC. It codes for CSVGDRQDGYTF. The entire variable domain, with the rest obtained from reference TRBV29-1 and TRBJ1-2, is as follows: SAVISQKPSRDICQRGTSLTIQCQVDSQVTMMFWYRQQPGQSLTLIATANQGSEATYESGFVIDKFPISRPNLTFSTLTVSNMSPEDSSIYLCSVGDRQDGYTFGSGTRLTVV.

This clonotype was detected only a few times. The chain couples TRBV7-9 to TRBJ1-1, with D unresolved. The CDR3 covers 13 residues. Trimming took 1 base from V and 4 from J, leaving 7 bases between them. Per germline, CDR1 SEHNR and CDR2 FQNEAQ (reference sequence). CDR3 bases: TGTGCCAGCAGCTTAGACTCTGGCACTGAAGCTTTCTTT. Amino acids: CASSLDSGTEAFF.

The chain employs TRBV12-3 or TRBV12-4 and TRBJ2-3, with TRBD2 identical over 8 bases. The CDR3 extends over 13 amino acids. After removal of 7 bases from V and 9 bases from J, the junction contained 9 bases not matched to a gene. The CDR3 region is CASTITGGRTQYF. As DNA, the CDR3 is TGTGCCAGCACCATCACGGGGGGGCGGACGCAGTATTTT.

J is TRBJ1-2 and V is TRBV2, with TRBD1 matching 8 bases. The germline gives CDR1 SNHLY, CDR2 FYNNEI. The CDR3 is made up of 13 amino acids. V lost 6 bases and J lost 5; bases outside the gene matches: 5. The CDR3 DNA reads as TGTGCCAGCAGGTCTACAGGGGGATATGGCTACACCTTC. This encodes CASRSTGGYGYTF.

This clonotype was detected only a few times. This sequence joins TRBV27 and TRBJ2-2, with D hard to call. The CDR3 extends over 13 amino acids. Per the germline V gene, CDR1 is MNHEY and CDR2 is SMNVEV (reference sequence). Deletions cut 5 bases from V and 9 bases from J, with 13 bases between. The CDR3 nucleotides read TGTGCCAGCAGTGGATACCCTCTCTGGGAGCTGTTTTTT. Amino acid sequence: CASSGYPLWELFF.

The chain recombines TRBV3-1 with TRBJ2-1; 11 bases agree with TRBD2. The trim removed 4 bases at V and 7 bases at J, leaving 9 bases unmatched. The CDR3 spans 16 residues. Germline V gives CDR1 LGHDT, CDR2 YNNKEL (reference sequence). The chain's CDR3 is CASSLVAGGPRNEQFF. CDR3 bases: TGTGCCAGCAGCCTTGTAGCGGGGGGGCCAAGAAATGAGCAGTTCTTC.

The rearrangement links TRBV5-4 to TRBJ2-1; D gene ambiguous. The V gene lost 1 base and the J gene lost 0 bases, with 11 bases spanning the gap. CDR1 and CDR2 from the germline V gene are SGHNT and YYREEE (reference sequence). This CDR3 contains 16 residues. The CDR3: CASSLKGPGSYNEQFF. For the CDR3, the DNA is TGTGCCAGCAGCTTGAAAGGTCCCGGCTCCTACAATGAGCAGTTCTTC.

The chain couples TRBV7-6 to TRBJ2-1; a weak D match, TRBD2 (6 bases). V was cut by 1 base and J by 2 bases, with 12 bases left in between. This CDR3 has 16 residues. CDR1 and CDR2 (germline): SGHVS, FNYEAQ. CDR3 in DNA: TGTGCCAGCAGCTTAGTGGCGGGGAGGACCTACAATGAGCAGTTCTTC. As protein: CASSLVAGRTYNEQFF.

This clonotype turned up a few times. The chain combines TRBV30 with TRBJ1-6; D is perhaps TRBD1 (5 bases). CDR1 and CDR2 (germline): GTSNPN, SVGIG (reference sequence). Trimming pared 3 bases from V and 5 bases from J, leaving 11 bases between. There are 14 residues in the CDR3. In DNA form, the CDR3 reads TGTGCCTGGAGAGTGTGGGGGAATAATTCACCCCTCCACTTT. Translating gives CAWRVWGNNSPLHF.

The CDR3 DNA reads as TGTGCCAGCAGTTTAATTCTGGGACAGGGCAAAGATACGCAGTATTTT. It translates to CASSLILGQGKDTQYF. The chain recombines TRBV27 with TRBJ2-3, with 9 bases aligning to TRBD1. CDR3 size: 16 residues. V was pared by 2 bases and J by 5 bases, with 8 bases of the junction left unmatched. Germline assignment: CDR1 MNHEY and CDR2 SMNVEV (reference sequence).

Of note for this clonotype: One end of the junction does not line up with germline, which may come from a read error. The genes are TRBV7-9 and TRBJ2-3; a possible D gene is TRBD1 (6 bases). The CDR3 extends over 13 amino acids. Germline CDR1 is SEHNR and CDR2 is FQNEAQ (reference sequence). CDR3 sequence reads: CASSYTGPDTQCF. Here the CDR3 DNA reads TGTGCCAGCAGCTATACAGGGCCAGATACGCAGTGTTTT.

The chain links TRBV3-1 to TRBJ2-7; possibly TRBD1 or TRBD2 for D (6 bases each). CDR1 is LGHDT, CDR2 YNNKEL, per germline (reference sequence). This CDR3 comprises 16 residues. Trimming removed 3 bases at V and 6 bases at J, with 21 bases between. CDR3: CASSQAGGASPLEQYF. The CDR3 DNA sequence: TGTGCCAGCAGCCAGGCCGGGGGCGCTTCCCCTCTCGAGCAGTACTTC.